The 20 T cell receptor beta chains in this list originate from one sample, sequenced in a study of identifying expanded T cells in peripheral blood. The method was immunoSEQ multiplex PCR; TCRdb's version includes in-frame clones alone and lacks a portion of them. The repertoire consists of 110,000 or so clones, with about 87% occurring once and the leading ten covering 7% to 9%. The sequencing sample was made of blood. Receptors were obtained from a person aged 18 to 75 in good health.

This clone was seen only a few times. The chain is built from TRBV7-9 and TRBJ2-7; D is unclear. This CDR3 region has 14 residues. V lost 0 bases to trimming and J lost 5 bases, with 11 bases between them. Germline assignment: CDR1 SEHNR and CDR2 FQNEAQ (reference sequence). The CDR3: CASSLAEAPDEQYF. CDR3 coding DNA: TGTGCCAGCAGCTTAGCGGAAGCCCCCGACGAGCAGTACTTC. The full variable domain, rest sourced from reference TRBV7-9 and TRBJ2-7, is DTGVSQNPRHKITKRGQNVTFRCDPISEHNRLYWYRQTLGQGPEFLTYFQNEAQLEKSRLLSDRFSAERPKGSFSTLEIQRTEQGDSAMYLCASSLAEAPDEQYFGPGTRLTVT.

The rearrangement links TRBV28 to TRBJ1-2, with D unclear. From germline, CDR1 is MDHEN and CDR2 SYDVKM. The CDR3 spans 14 residues. Deletions cut 2 bases from V and 6 bases from J, with 13 bases between. CDR3: CASSLTQVEDGYTF. For the CDR3, the DNA is TGTGCCAGCAGTTTAACCCAAGTGGAGGATGGCTACACCTTC.

J is TRBJ1-1 and V is TRBV28; possible D gene TRBD1, 6 bases. CDR3 length: 17 amino acids. Trimming pared 1 base from V and 3 bases from J, leaving 18 bases between. The V gene's germline CDR1 is MDHEN and CDR2 SYDVKM. The CDR3 bases are TGTGCCAGCAGTTTATCCGCCCAGTGGGGGCGGGACACTGAAGCTTTCTTT. Its translation is CASSLSAQWGRDTEAFF.

This chain connects TRBV5-4 to TRBJ1-3; the match to TRBD1 covers 10 bases. The CDR3 extends over 14 amino acids. CDR1 is SGHNT and CDR2 is YYREEE in the germline V gene (reference sequence). V lost 3 bases to trimming and J lost 8 bases; unmatched junction nucleotides: 5. CDR3 region: CASSYGTGVDTIYF. In DNA form, the CDR3 reads TGTGCCAGCAGCTACGGGACAGGGGTTGACACCATATATTTT.

The rearrangement uses TRBV7-8 and TRBJ2-3, with D tentatively TRBD2 (6 bases). This CDR3 spans 16 amino acids. Per the germline V gene, CDR1 is SGHVS and CDR2 is FQNEAQ. The V end lost 4 bases, the J end lost 7 bases, and 21 bases lay between the germline ends. CDR3 nucleotides: TGTGCCAGCAGCTATCCGTCCTCCGGGGGTTTGAATACGCAGTATTTT. Its protein is CASSYPSSGGLNTQYF.

This sequence joins TRBV7-2 and TRBJ2-1; TRBD1 matches 7 bases. Germline V gives CDR1 SGHTA, CDR2 FQGNSA. With 5 bases clipped from V and 4 bases from J, the junction kept 14 bases outside the gene matches. The CDR3 has 17 residues. The CDR3 region is CASSPRQGHSLYNEQFF. The CDR3 nucleotides are TGTGCCAGCAGCCCGAGACAGGGTCATTCGTTATACAATGAGCAGTTCTTC.

This chain uses TRBV7-2 with TRBJ1-1; no reliable D call. V was pared by 0 bases and J by 0 bases, with 2 bases between. The CDR3 extends over 13 amino acids. CDR1 is SGHTA, CDR2 FQGNSA, per germline. CDR3: CASSLAMNTEAFF. Here the CDR3 DNA reads TGTGCCAGCAGCTTAGCCATGAACACTGAAGCTTTCTTT.

V and J are TRBV7-9 and TRBJ1-5, with 8 bases aligning to TRBD1. CDR3 size: 15 residues. Germline values: CDR1 SEHNR, CDR2 FQNEAQ (reference sequence). The ends lost 5 bases at V and 3 bases at J; junction bases unmatched: 6. This CDR3 is CASSPGTGVNQPQHF. As DNA, the CDR3 is TGTGCCAGCAGCCCTGGGACAGGCGTCAATCAGCCCCAGCATTTT. Combining the CDR3 with reference TRBV7-9 and TRBJ1-5 gives the whole variable domain DTGVSQNPRHKITKRGQNVTFRCDPISEHNRLYWYRQTLGQGPEFLTYFQNEAQLEKSRLLSDRFSAERPKGSFSTLEIQRTEQGDSAMYLCASSPGTGVNQPQHFGDGTRLSIL.

V and J are TRBV11-2 and TRBJ2-7; 8 bases agree with TRBD2. This CDR3 spans 16 amino acids. The germline CDR1 and CDR2 sequences are SGHAT and FQNNGV. J was trimmed by 0 bases and V by 4 bases; bases with no gene match: 8. This CDR3 is CASSSLSGGSSYEQYF. CDR3 in DNA: TGTGCCAGCAGCTCACTAAGCGGGGGAAGCTCCTACGAGCAGTACTTC.

This clone was recorded a few times. V usage is TRBV7-8 and J usage is TRBJ1-1; perhaps TRBD1 as D (5 bases). Germline V lookup: CDR1 SGHVS, CDR2 FQNEAQ. V shed 3 bases and J shed 5 bases, with 13 bases lying between them. The CDR3 contains 14 residues. The CDR3 loop is CASSFGGGWTEAFF. CDR3 in DNA: TGTGCCAGCAGCTTTGGGGGGGGTTGGACTGAAGCTTTCTTT.

J is TRBJ2-5 and V is TRBV5-6, with 11 nucleotides matching TRBD1. The germline V gene has CDR1 SGHDT and CDR2 YYEEEE. J lost 5 bases, V lost 4 bases, and 10 bases had no gene match. This CDR3 spans 16 amino acids. The chain's CDR3 is CASSRTGGLRAETQYF. As DNA, the CDR3 is TGTGCCAGCAGCCGGACAGGGGGCTTAAGGGCGGAGACCCAGTACTTC.

This chain joins TRBV4-2 and TRBJ1-6; D perhaps matches TRBD1 (6 bases). Germline CDR1 reads LGHNA; CDR2 reads YNFKEQ. The CDR3 totals 18 residues. Deletions cut 0 bases from V and 6 bases from J, with 18 bases between. CDR3: CASSQDMGRTGINSPLHF. For the CDR3, the DNA is TGTGCCAGCAGCCAAGATATGGGTCGAACAGGGATTAATTCACCCCTCCACTTT.

The genes are TRBV5-1 and TRBJ2-5; 7 bases are a match to TRBD1. V dropped 3 bases and J dropped 4; count of bases not matched to a gene: 9. This CDR3 spans 15 amino acids. CDR1 is SGHRS and CDR2 is YFSETQ in the germline V gene. CDR3 nucleotides: TGCGCCAGCAGCTCGAACGCCGACAGGGTAGAGACCCAGTACTTC. It translates to CASSSNADRVETQYF.

The CDR3 nucleotides read TGTGCCATCAGTCCCAGGGAACTCTCAGATACGCAGTATTTT. It encodes CAISPRELSDTQYF. This sequence joins TRBV10-3 and TRBJ2-3; TRBD1 is a possible D gene (5 bases). CDR1 and CDR2 from the germline V gene are ENHRY and SYGVKD. The CDR3 length is 14 residues. V lost 5 bases and J 4 bases, leaving 13 bases between the germline ends.

The CDR3 here is CASSLPGGEEQFF. The CDR3 DNA follows: TGTGCCAGCAGCTTGCCGGGAGGGGAAGAGCAGTTCTTC. J is TRBJ2-1 and V is TRBV5-4; 8 bases match TRBD2. J lost 10 bases, V lost 1 base, and 4 bases had no gene match. The CDR3 contains 13 residues. Germline V lookup: CDR1 SGHNT, CDR2 YYREEE (reference sequence).

The chain uses TRBV6-5 and TRBJ2-7; the match to TRBD1 covers 8 bases. The CDR3 is made up of 14 amino acids. Germline CDR1 is MNHEY and CDR2 is SVGAGI. With 5 bases clipped from V and 6 bases from J, the junction kept 9 bases outside the gene matches. DNA for the CDR3: TGTGCCAGCAGTCGCGACAGGGGATTGCCCGAGCAGTACTTC. It translates to CASSRDRGLPEQYF.

The chain couples TRBV14 to TRBJ2-1; 11 bases are a match to TRBD2. The CDR3 spans 21 residues. Germline CDR1 SGHDN, CDR2 FVKESK. The V segment lost 2 bases and the J segment 2 bases; nucleotides outside the gene matches: 17. The CDR3 loop reads CASSQKKGTSSGGPPYNEQFF. CDR3 bases: TGTGCCAGCAGCCAAAAAAAGGGGACCTCTAGCGGGGGGCCCCCCTACAATGAGCAGTTCTTC.

In this sample, this clone turned up once. This sequence joins TRBV6-5 and TRBJ2-7; weak D call: TRBD2 (5 bases). The CDR3 extends over 15 amino acids. V gave up 0 bases and J gave up 2 bases, with 11 bases separating them. Germline V gene data show CDR1 as MNHEY and CDR2 as SVGAGI. CDR3 DNA: TGTGCCAGCAGTTACTCGAAGACCGGGACCTACGAGCAGTACTTC. Translation: CASSYSKTGTYEQYF.

Only a few counts were recorded for this clone. V usage is TRBV9 and J usage is TRBJ1-4; D possibly corresponds to TRBD1 (6 bases). Trimming left V 1 base short and J 2 bases short, with 6 bases between. Germline assignment: CDR1 SGDLS and CDR2 YYNGEE. CDR3 size: 14 residues. This CDR3 reads CASSVTGTNEKLFF. Written as DNA, the CDR3 is TGTGCCAGCAGCGTAACAGGGACTAATGAAAAACTGTTTTTT.

This clone was found a few times. The chain has TRBV11-3 and TRBJ1-1, with D possibly matching TRBD1 (5 bases). The CDR3 consists of 15 residues. With 2 bases removed from V and 4 bases from J, the gap between germline ends came to 14 bases. Germline V gene sequence: CDR1 SGHNT, CDR2 YENEEA. CDR3 loop: CASSLNGVGGTEAFF. DNA for the CDR3: TGTGCCAGCAGCTTAAATGGGGTTGGGGGCACTGAAGCTTTCTTT.